This entry concerns a single T cell receptor (beta chain). This CDR3 has 11 residues. From germline, CDR1 is SEHNR and CDR2 FQNEAQ (reference sequence). Trimming took 5 bases from V and 6 from J, leaving 6 bases between them. The PCR had 60 Vbeta and 13 Jbeta primers. Produced via immunoSEQ multiplex PCR; TCRdb's table is partial and in-frame only. The ten top clones account for 4%, within a sample of approximately 37,000 clones. The data were taken from a study of cytomegalovirus exposure and HLA in healthy donors. This chain connects TRBV7-9 to TRBJ2-3; no clear D. The sequenced material came from PBMCs. The receptor was derived from a male donor in good health and CMV-seronegative. CDR3 sequence: CASSELDTQYF. As DNA, the CDR3 is TGTGCCAGCAGCGAGTTGGATACGCAGTATTTT.